This T cell receptor beta chain stems from a study of cytomegalovirus exposure and HLA in healthy donors. Donors were ostensibly healthy at sampling, although undocumented immune exposures were probable. Germline V gene lookup returns CDR1 SGHRS and CDR2 YFSETQ. The CDR3 has 17 residues. Study-level findings and limits: Researchers left out some V segments, among them TRBV6-2 and TRBV6-3, as indistinguishable.

60 Vbeta and 13 Jbeta primers were used in PCR. The method was immunoSEQ multiplex PCR; TCRdb's version includes in-frame clones alone and lacks a portion of them. The sample holds around 150,000 clones, more than 80% seen once. Worth noting for this clone: The antigen is not known.

J is TRBJ2-5 and V is TRBV5-1, with D maybe TRBD2 (6 bases). The J call may be in error: the DNA end matches TRBJ2-7 better. The TCR comes from a woman aged 18 to 35 in good health and CMV-seronegative. Material for sequencing was PBMCs. The CDR3 nucleotides read TGCGCCAGCAGCTTGGCCGGCGTGACTAGTGCCTCCTACGAGCAGTACTTC. It translates to CASSLAGVTSASYEQYF.